These 28 T cell receptor beta chains share one sample of origin, sequenced in a study of blood T cell repertoires in COVID-19. The repertoire was sequenced with immunoSEQ multiplex PCR; TCRdb's copy has only in-frame clones and lacks some. The table has 210,000 or so clones, 80% to 90% seen once. The sample consisted of peripheral blood. The receptors derive from a man aged 45 to 65 with acute or convalescent COVID-19.

This clone was found once. This CDR3 is CASSLVPGTDTQYF. DNA for the CDR3: TGTGCCAGCAGCTTGGTGCCAGGCACAGATACGCAGTATTTT. This chain uses TRBV5-6 with TRBJ2-3; D gene unclear. This CDR3 has 14 residues. CDR1 and CDR2 (germline): SGHDT, YYEEEE. V gave up 0 bases and J gave up 1 base, with 6 bases separating them. The whole variable domain, remainder taken from reference TRBV5-6 and TRBJ2-3, is DAGVTQSPTHLIKTRGQQVTLRCSPKSGHDTVSWYQQALGQGPQFIFQYYEEEERQRGNFPDRFSGHQFPNYSSELNVNALLLGDSALYLCASSLVPGTDTQYFGPGTRLTVL.

V is TRBV19 and J is TRBJ1-1, with 10 bases fitting TRBD1. The germline gives CDR1 LNHDA, CDR2 SQIVND (reference sequence). CDR3 size: 14 residues. V shed 4 bases and J 5 bases; nucleotides not matched to a gene: 4. CDR3 sequence: CASSRGTGVTEAFF. CDR3 nucleotides: TGTGCCAGTAGTAGGGGGACAGGGGTGACTGAAGCTTTCTTT.

This rearrangement joins TRBV5-6 to TRBJ2-5; 14 nucleotides match TRBD2. This CDR3 has 17 residues. V lost 2 bases to trimming and J lost 5 bases; unmatched junction nucleotides: 8. Per germline, CDR1 SGHDT and CDR2 YYEEEE. CDR3 protein: CASSFIDGLAGGETQYF. As DNA, the CDR3 is TGTGCCAGCAGCTTCATCGACGGACTAGCGGGGGGTGAGACCCAGTACTTC.

This chain links TRBV5-1 with TRBJ1-1; D remains unclear. Germline V gene sequence: CDR1 SGHRS, CDR2 YFSETQ. The CDR3 is made up of 12 amino acids. V lost 0 bases and J 7 bases, leaving 7 bases between the germline ends. For the CDR3, the DNA is TGCGCCAGCAGCTTGGATAGCTTTGAAGCTTTCTTT. It specifies CASSLDSFEAFF.

The chain combines TRBV27 with TRBJ2-7; perhaps TRBD1 as D (6 bases). The CDR3 length is 14 residues. Germline values: CDR1 MNHEY, CDR2 SMNVEV (reference sequence). With 1 base removed from V and 7 bases from J, the gap between germline ends came to 14 bases. The CDR3, as DNA: TGTGCCAGCAGTTTATTGGACAGTTTAAATGAGCAGTACTTC. This translates into CASSLLDSLNEQYF.

The chain links TRBV2 to TRBJ1-4; the D is unclear. CDR3 length: 15 amino acids. Germline V gives CDR1 SNHLY, CDR2 FYNNEI. V was cut by 6 bases and J by 5 bases, with 16 bases left in between. The CDR3: CASSRTGLGNEKLFF. CDR3 nucleotides: TGTGCCAGCAGCCGGACGGGATTGGGGAATGAAAAACTGTTTTTT.

J is TRBJ2-1 and V is TRBV7-2; 15 bases are shared with TRBD2. Germline CDR1 SGHTA, CDR2 FQGNSA. The CDR3 contains 15 residues. The V gene end was trimmed by 5 bases and the J gene end by 7 bases; junction bases not matched to a gene: 3. The CDR3 DNA follows: TGTGCCAGCAGCGGACTAGCGGGGGGGCGGAATGAGCAGTTCTTC. Translating it yields CASSGLAGGRNEQFF.

The V call is TRBV6-5, the J call TRBJ1-5; no firm D call. The V end was cut by 6 bases, the J end by 0 bases, with 12 bases between. There are 15 residues in the CDR3. Germline CDR1 and CDR2: MNHEY and SVGAGI. CDR3 DNA sequence: TGTGCCAGCAGCCCCACGGGGTTTAGCAATCAGCCCCAGCATTTT. Protein: CASSPTGFSNQPQHF.

V gene TRBV6-6 combines with J gene TRBJ2-7; 12 bases match TRBD2. The germline V gene has CDR1 MNHNY and CDR2 SVGAGI (reference sequence). The V gene end was trimmed by 6 bases and the J gene end by 1 base; junction bases not matched to a gene: 7. The CDR3 is 16 residues long. The CDR3 nucleotides are TGTGCCAGCAGCTCCCCGACTAGCGGGGGTTCCTACGAGCAGTACTTC. Its translation is CASSSPTSGGSYEQYF.

The gene calls are TRBV18 and TRBJ2-7; possible D gene TRBD2, 5 bases. This CDR3 has 13 residues. V was pared by 3 bases and J by 4 bases, with 10 bases between. Germline values: CDR1 KGHSH, CDR2 LQKENI. CDR3 nucleotides: TGTGCCAGCTCACCTTATGAGGGATACGAGCAGTACTTC. Its translation: CASSPYEGYEQYF.

The J gene is TRBJ1-2, the V gene TRBV13; 8 bases are a match to TRBD1. CDR1 is PRHDT, CDR2 FYEKMQ, per germline (reference sequence). CDR3 length: 12 residues. V dropped 5 bases and J dropped 7; count of bases not matched to a gene: 3. CDR3 residues: CASSKTGGGYTF. The CDR3 DNA reads TGTGCCAGCAGCAAAACAGGGGGTGGCTACACCTTC.

In this sample, this clone turned up once. This chain links TRBV30 with TRBJ1-4; a weak D match, TRBD1 (5 bases). The CDR3 has 18 residues. V was trimmed by 0 bases and J by 0 bases, leaving 17 bases between them. The germline V gene encodes CDR1 GTSNPN and CDR2 SVGIG (reference sequence). DNA for the CDR3: TGTGCCTGGAGTGTTTGGTTTAGCAGGGATGCAACTAATGAAAAACTGTTTTTT. Its protein is CAWSVWFSRDATNEKLFF.

This chain links TRBV7-3 with TRBJ2-2; no clear D gene. Germline V gene sequence: CDR1 SGHTA, CDR2 FQGTGA. This CDR3 has 16 residues. V lost 1 base and J lost 1, with 10 bases in between. The CDR3 DNA follows: TGTGCCAGCAGCTTAAATGGGCATCGGAACACCGGGGAGCTGTTTTTT. This encodes CASSLNGHRNTGELFF.

The chain has TRBV5-1 and TRBJ1-4, with a weak D call TRBD1 (6 bases). CDR3 length: 14 amino acids. V was shortened by 2 bases and J by 9 bases, with 14 bases between the two germline ends. Germline V gene lookup returns CDR1 SGHRS and CDR2 YFSETQ. The CDR3 reads CASSFDPDSQKLFF. CDR3 in DNA: TGCGCCAGCAGCTTTGACCCGGACAGCCAAAAACTGTTTTTT.

In nucleotides, the CDR3 is TGTGCCATCAGTGGGAGCCCGGGACAGGGAAGCAATAGCAATCAGCCCCAGCATTTT. Its translation is CAISGSPGQGSNSNQPQHF. V usage is TRBV10-3 and J usage is TRBJ1-5; 9 bases are shared with TRBD1. This CDR3 contains 19 residues. Germline assignment: CDR1 ENHRY and CDR2 SYGVKD. The trim removed 4 bases at V and 0 bases at J, leaving 13 bases unmatched.

The chain joins TRBV27 to TRBJ1-1; TRBD1 is a possible D gene (5 bases). There are 18 residues in the CDR3. CDR1 and CDR2 from the germline V gene are MNHEY and SMNVEV (reference sequence). Trimming pared 1 base from V and 0 bases from J, leaving 18 bases between. CDR3: CASSLFSRGRTMNTEAFF. CDR3 DNA: TGTGCCAGCAGTTTATTTTCGCGGGGCAGGACAATGAACACTGAAGCTTTCTTT.

The J gene is TRBJ2-6, the V gene TRBV6-2 or TRBV6-3; the match to TRBD1 covers 7 bases. V lost 0 bases, J lost 0 bases, and 8 bases stayed unmatched. CDR1 MNHEY and CDR2 SVGEGT come from the germline V gene. CDR3 length: 19 amino acids. The CDR3 region is CASSYSRTGRRSGANVLTF. The DNA of the CDR3 is TGTGCCAGCAGTTACTCGAGGACAGGCCGTCGCTCTGGGGCCAACGTCCTGACTTTC.

The chain combines TRBV5-1 with TRBJ2-3; 10 bases align to TRBD2. Trimming cost V 4 bases and J 1 base; bases outside gene matches: 9. The germline CDR1 and CDR2 sequences are SGHRS and YFSETQ. The CDR3 loop spans 17 amino acids. CDR3 protein: CASSPPGTSAGTDTQYF. Here the CDR3 DNA reads TGCGCCAGCAGCCCGCCGGGGACTAGCGCGGGCACAGATACGCAGTATTTT.

The chain recombines TRBV25-1 with TRBJ2-3; possible D gene TRBD2, 6 bases. This CDR3 contains 16 residues. Trimming pared 4 bases from V and 4 bases from J, leaving 18 bases between. Germline V gene lookup returns CDR1 MGHDK and CDR2 SYGVNS. The CDR3 sequence: CASSGGPGTHSDTQYF. Here the CDR3 DNA reads TGTGCCAGCAGTGGGGGTCCTGGGACTCACTCAGATACGCAGTATTTT.

A few counts support this clone. The chain carries TRBV19 and TRBJ1-1; unclear D gene. CDR3 length: 13 residues. Germline CDR1 is LNHDA and CDR2 is SQIVND (reference sequence). Deletions cut 6 bases from V and 0 bases from J, with 8 bases between. The CDR3 bases are TGTGCCAGTAGGGGCGCCGTGAACACTGAAGCTTTCTTT. Translating gives CASRGAVNTEAFF.

The gene calls are TRBV9 and TRBJ2-6, with D unclear. V lost 6 bases and J 3 bases, leaving 7 bases between the germline ends. The germline V gene encodes CDR1 SGDLS and CDR2 YYNGEE. CDR3 size: 13 residues. The CDR3 sequence: CASTSGGANVLTF. Here the CDR3 DNA reads TGTGCCAGCACCTCGGGTGGGGCCAACGTCCTGACTTTC.

The rearrangement links TRBV28 to TRBJ1-5; 7 nucleotides agree with TRBD1. Per germline, CDR1 MDHEN and CDR2 SYDVKM. V was clipped by 4 bases and J by 7 bases; unmatched bases: 7. This CDR3 contains 14 residues. In DNA form, the CDR3 reads TGTGCCAGCAGTTACTCGACAGGGTGGCAGCCCCAGCATTTT. Its protein product is CASSYSTGWQPQHF.

This sequence joins TRBV21-1 and TRBJ1-1. TRBV21-1 is marked as a pseudogene. The CDR3 contains 12 residues. The CDR3 sequence is CAGRFRDYEAFF. The CDR3 DNA follows: TGTGCCGGGAGATTCCGGGACTATGAAGCTTTCTTT.

The chain is built from TRBV19 and TRBJ1-2, with 8 bases matching TRBD1. Germline CDR1 is LNHDA and CDR2 is SQIVND (reference sequence). There are 15 residues in the CDR3. V lost 8 bases, J lost 2 bases, and 10 bases stayed unmatched. The CDR3 DNA reads as TGTGCCAGTTTAGCCCCGGACAGGGCCAACTATGGCTACACCTTC. Protein product: CASLAPDRANYGYTF.

The rearrangement links TRBV10-3 to TRBJ1-2; no clear D. The CDR3 spans 16 residues. V was shortened by 1 base and J by 1 base, with 13 bases between the two germline ends. Germline V gene data show CDR1 as ENHRY and CDR2 as SYGVKD. The chain's CDR3 is CAISEYAGGDNYGYTF. As DNA, the CDR3 is TGTGCCATCAGTGAGTACGCGGGCGGGGATAACTATGGCTACACCTTC.

The V and J genes are TRBV28 and TRBJ1-1; D ambiguous. Germline V CDR1 and CDR2: MDHEN, SYDVKM. The CDR3 is 12 amino acids. V dropped 8 bases and J dropped 10 bases, with 17 bases sitting between them. For the CDR3, the DNA is TGTGCCAGCGCTTTTTATAGATCCGGAGCTTTCTTT. This translates into CASAFYRSGAFF.

The chain joins TRBV5-4 to TRBJ1-6; 7 bases line up with TRBD1. The CDR3 has 15 residues. CDR1 and CDR2 (germline): SGHNT, YYREEE (reference sequence). After removal of 4 bases from V and 5 bases from J, the junction contained 6 bases not matched to a gene. The CDR3 DNA reads TGTGCCAGCAGCCCCAAGGGGGCCGATAATTCACCCCTCCACTTT. Translated, it gives CASSPKGADNSPLHF.

V usage is TRBV6-5 and J usage is TRBJ1-2, with D possibly being TRBD1 (5 bases). The germline V and J ends were trimmed by 7 bases and 5 bases, with 11 bases remaining between them. CDR3 length equals 12 residues. In germline, CDR1 is MNHEY, CDR2 SVGAGI. The CDR3 spells CASTPGAYGYTF. CDR3 nucleotides: TGTGCCAGCACCCCTGGGGCGTATGGCTACACCTTC.